Sequencing of this T cell receptor beta chain was carried out in a study of T cell responses to AZD1222 COVID-19 vaccine. Assay used: immunoSEQ multiplex PCR; TCRdb lists only in-frame clones, some missing. The table has some 54,000 clones, roughly 90% seen once. For this clone: Antigen unknown.

CDR1 is MGHRA, CDR2 YSYEKL, per germline. There are 15 residues in the CDR3. V lost 3 bases, J lost 0 bases, and 1 base stayed unmatched. Study results and limitations: The study sampled repertoires only after the peak T cell response. AZD1222 recipients seropositive at baseline numbered only six or seven. Clonal diversity may have been underestimated, and the donors were mostly white British, with more females than males. Unmutated variant regions reportedly attract nearly half of all spike-specific TCRs.

This chain joins TRBV4-1 and TRBJ1-4; 7 nucleotides line up with TRBD1. The origin of this receptor is an adult in good health. The source material was peripheral blood, sampled on day 0 of AZD1222 vaccination. The CDR3 bases are TGCGCCAGCAGCCAGGGACAGTCAACTAATGAAAAACTGTTTTTT. Translated: CASSQGQSTNEKLFF.